Listed here are 10 T cell receptor beta chains from one sample, sequenced in a study of shared clonotypes between healthy human individuals. Generated by immunoSEQ multiplex PCR, the TCRdb table keeps only in-frame clones and is missing some. Of approximately 250,000 clones listed, just over 65% were seen once; the top ten hold roughly 10%. The sample was memory CD4+ T cells sorted from blood. The subset is: CD45RA-negative fraction. The receptor source for this set is a man younger than 40 in good health.

The chain combines TRBV28 with TRBJ2-1; D is uncertain. In germline, CDR1 is MDHEN, CDR2 SYDVKM. The germline V and J ends were trimmed by 4 bases and 4 bases, with 8 bases remaining between them. The CDR3 length is 13 residues. The CDR3: CASSSLGYNEQFF. CDR3 DNA sequence: TGTGCCAGCAGTTCTCTCGGATACAATGAGCAGTTCTTC.

The V call is TRBV30, the J call TRBJ2-5, with 10 bases aligning to TRBD2. Germline CDR1 is GTSNPN and CDR2 is SVGIG (reference sequence). The CDR3 length is 14 residues. V trimming: 3 bases; J trimming: 4 bases; junction bases outside the gene matches: 5. As DNA, the CDR3 is TGTGCCTGGAGCCTAGCGGGGGTCCGAGAGACCCAGTACTTC. It encodes CAWSLAGVRETQYF.

This clone has just a few counts. This rearrangement joins TRBV5-8 to TRBJ2-2, with D perhaps given as TRBD1 or TRBD2 (5 bases each). This CDR3 has 14 amino acids. V gave up 0 bases and J gave up 4 bases, with 7 bases separating them. Looked up from germline, CDR1 is SGHTS and CDR2 is YDEGEE. DNA of the CDR3: TGTGCCAGCAGCTTGGAAGGGACCACCGGGGAGCTGTTTTTT. It encodes CASSLEGTTGELFF.

The CDR3 loop reads CASSPLPRTSGRKDEQFF. The CDR3 coding sequence is TGTGCCAGCAGCCCCCTTCCCCGGACTAGCGGGAGGAAGGATGAGCAGTTCTTC. The chain uses TRBV7-9 and TRBJ2-1; 14 bases fit TRBD2. The CDR3 runs to 18 residues. The J segment lost 8 bases and the V segment lost 5 bases, leaving 14 bases of the junction unmatched. The germline gives CDR1 SEHNR, CDR2 FQNEAQ (reference sequence).

This clone was observed at least ten times. V usage is TRBV6-1 and J usage is TRBJ2-5; 7 positions agree with TRBD2. CDR3 size: 13 residues. Germline CDR1 and CDR2: MNHNS and SASEGT. The J segment lost 5 bases and the V segment lost 11 bases, leaving 11 bases of the junction unmatched. This CDR3 is CAAGEDAHETQYF. CDR3 sequence (DNA): TGTGCCGCGGGAGAAGACGCACATGAGACCCAGTACTTC.

The chain uses TRBV5-4 and TRBJ1-1; D is unclear. The CDR3 is 14 residues long. V was pared by 2 bases and J by 3 bases, with 11 bases between. In germline, CDR1 is SGHNT, CDR2 YYREEE (reference sequence). In DNA form, the CDR3 reads TGTGCCAGCAGCTTTGCCCCGAGAGACACTGAAGCTTTCTTT. This encodes CASSFAPRDTEAFF.

This clone showed up just a few times. The chain links TRBV2 to TRBJ1-1; D unresolved. V dropped 8 bases and J dropped 1 base, with 5 bases sitting between them. Looked up from germline, CDR1 is SNHLY and CDR2 is FYNNEI. The CDR3 loop spans 11 amino acids. CDR3 DNA: TGTGCCAGCCAAGGGAACACTGAAGCTTTCTTT. Residues: CASQGNTEAFF. The entire variable domain, with the rest obtained from reference TRBV2 and TRBJ1-1, is as follows: EPEVTQTPSHQVTQMGQEVILRCVPISNHLYFYWYRQILGQKVEFLVSFYNNEISEKSEIFDDQFSVERPDGSNFTLKIRSTKLEDSAMYFCASQGNTEAFFGQGTRLTVV.

The chain joins TRBV18 to TRBJ1-1; D not certain. CDR1 KGHSH and CDR2 LQKENI come from the germline V gene. Trimming removed 9 bases at V and 0 bases at J, with 5 bases between. There are 11 residues in the CDR3. The CDR3 nucleotides read TGTGCCAGTTCAATGAACACTGAAGCTTTCTTT. Protein product: CASSMNTEAFF.

The chain has TRBV12-5 and TRBJ1-5; D remains ambiguous. Germline V gives CDR1 LGHNT, CDR2 FRNRAP. There are 13 residues in the CDR3. V gave up 7 bases and J gave up 9 bases, with 16 bases separating them. The chain's CDR3 is CASANNTFGPQHF. CDR3 bases: TGTGCTAGTGCCAACAACACCTTTGGGCCCCAGCATTTT. Full variable domain (outside the CDR3, taken from reference TRBV12-5 and TRBJ1-5): DARVTQTPRHKVTEMGQEVTMRCQPILGHNTVFWYRQTMMQGLELLAYFRNRAPLDDSGMPKDRFSAEMPDATLATLKIQPSEPRDSAVYFCASANNTFGPQHFGDGTRLSIL.

At least ten counts were recorded for this clone. J is TRBJ1-2 and V is TRBV7-2; tentative D call: TRBD1 (5 bases). Trimming pared 4 bases from V and 3 bases from J, leaving 18 bases between. The germline CDR1 and CDR2 sequences are SGHTA and FQGNSA. CDR3 length: 16 amino acids. The CDR3: CASSYGARRVDYGYTF. The CDR3 region has the DNA TGTGCCAGCAGCTACGGGGCGCGGCGCGTTGACTATGGCTACACCTTC.